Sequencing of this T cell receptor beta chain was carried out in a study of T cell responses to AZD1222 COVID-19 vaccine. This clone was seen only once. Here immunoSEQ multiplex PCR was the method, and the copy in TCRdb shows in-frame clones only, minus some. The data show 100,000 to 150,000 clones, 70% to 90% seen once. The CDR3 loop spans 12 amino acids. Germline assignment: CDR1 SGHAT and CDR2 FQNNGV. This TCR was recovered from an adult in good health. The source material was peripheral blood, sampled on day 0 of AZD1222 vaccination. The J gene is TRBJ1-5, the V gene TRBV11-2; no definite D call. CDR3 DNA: TGTGCGTGGGCTCAGGACAATCAGCCCCAGCATTTT. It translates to CAWAQDNQPQHF.